Each of the 2 T cell receptor beta chains below was sequenced from the same sample in a study of blood T cell repertoires in COVID-19. Measured with immunoSEQ multiplex PCR; TCRdb has only the in-frame clones, and not every one. The sample holds tens of thousands of clones, about four fifths seen once. The specimen was peripheral blood. The source of these receptors is a woman aged 70-85 years with acute or convalescent COVID-19.

This clone was recorded a few times. The chain recombines TRBV29-1 with TRBJ1-3; possible D gene TRBD1, 5 bases. Germline CDR1 reads SQVTM; CDR2 reads ANQGSEA. The CDR3 has 14 residues. Trimming cost V 6 bases and J 0 bases, with 12 bases left between them. The CDR3 DNA is TGCAGCGTACTCGGGGGAGACTCTGGAAACACCATATATTTT. It yields the protein CSVLGGDSGNTIYF.

A note on this clone: A read error may account for a junction end that differs from germline. The rearrangement links TRBV7-7 to TRBJ2-7; TRBD2 matches 13 bases. The CDR3 sequence is 15 residues long. Germline CDR1 and CDR2: SSHAT and FNYEAQ (reference sequence). CDR3 protein: CASSFGLAGDYEQYF. In DNA, the CDR3 is TGTGCTAGCAGTTTCGGACTAGCGGGAGACTACGAGCAGTACTTC.